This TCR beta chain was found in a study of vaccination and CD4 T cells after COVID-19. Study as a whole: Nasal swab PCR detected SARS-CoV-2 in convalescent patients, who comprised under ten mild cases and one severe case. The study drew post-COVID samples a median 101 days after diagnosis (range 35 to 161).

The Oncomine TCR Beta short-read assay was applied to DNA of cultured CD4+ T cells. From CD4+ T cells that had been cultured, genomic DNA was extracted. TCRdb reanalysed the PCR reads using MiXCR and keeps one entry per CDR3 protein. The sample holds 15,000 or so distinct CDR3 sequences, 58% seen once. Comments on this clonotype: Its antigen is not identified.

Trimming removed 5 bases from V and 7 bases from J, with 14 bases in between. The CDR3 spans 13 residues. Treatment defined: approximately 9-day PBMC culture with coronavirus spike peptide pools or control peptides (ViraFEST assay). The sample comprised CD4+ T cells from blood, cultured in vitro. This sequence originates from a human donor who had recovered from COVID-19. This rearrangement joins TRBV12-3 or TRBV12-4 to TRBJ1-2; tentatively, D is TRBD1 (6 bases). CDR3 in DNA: TGTGCCAGCAGTCCACAGGGTAGAGGTGGCTACACCTTC. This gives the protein CASSPQGRGGYTF.